The 18 T cell receptor beta chains below come from one sample, sequenced in a study of technical replicates of blood from a handful of donors. Data came from immunoSEQ multiplex PCR; TCRdb stores just in-frame clones and leaves some out. Here the sample spans 75,000 to 95,000 clones, almost 97% being singletons. What was sequenced was T cells isolated from PBMCs. These receptors came from a human donor in good health.

The V call is TRBV4-3, the J call TRBJ2-7; 12 bases are shared with TRBD2. After removal of 0 bases from V and 5 bases from J, the junction contained 8 bases not matched to a gene. The CDR3 spans 17 residues. Germline values: CDR1 LGHNA, CDR2 YSLEER. CDR3 DNA: TGCGCCAGCAGCCAAGACATCGGACTAGCGGGACCAGACGAGCAGTACTTC. Its translation: CASSQDIGLAGPDEQYF.

The chain uses TRBV5-4 and TRBJ2-7, with D possibly matching TRBD1 (5 bases). The length of the CDR3 is 11 residues. Germline V gene data show CDR1 as SGHNT and CDR2 as YYREEE (reference sequence). V was shortened by 3 bases and J by 6 bases, with 7 bases between the two germline ends. In DNA, the CDR3 is TGTGCCAGCAGCTCTACAGGCGAGCAGTACTTC. Protein: CASSSTGEQYF.

The table lists this clone with a few counts. The rearrangement uses TRBV27 and TRBJ1-2; no clear D. Germline V gives CDR1 MNHEY, CDR2 SMNVEV (reference sequence). V was clipped by 4 bases and J by 2 bases, with 8 bases between them. The CDR3 extends over 13 amino acids. As DNA, the CDR3 is TGTGCCAGCAGTTACAGTGCGAACTATGGCTACACCTTC. Encoded protein: CASSYSANYGYTF.

This chain joins TRBV7-2 and TRBJ2-7, with 8 bases matching TRBD2. Losses at the gene ends were 5 bases for V and 4 bases for J; bases not matched to a gene: 10. The length of the CDR3 is 15 residues. Germline V lookup: CDR1 SGHTA, CDR2 FQGNSA. CDR3 in DNA: TGTGCCAGCAGCCAGGCACTCGCGGGAGGTTACGAGCAGTACTTC. Translated: CASSQALAGGYEQYF.

This clone has a single count. The chain employs TRBV5-1 and TRBJ2-7; 10 bases are shared with TRBD2. The CDR3 runs 14 residues. The J segment lost 11 bases and the V segment lost 3 bases, leaving 11 bases of the junction unmatched. Per germline, CDR1 SGHRS and CDR2 YFSETQ. DNA of the CDR3: TGCGCCAGCAGCTCGGATGCCTCTAGCGGGAGTAAGTACTTC. Residues: CASSSDASSGSKYF.

The gene calls are TRBV6-5 and TRBJ2-2; perhaps TRBD1 as D (7 bases). Looked up from germline, CDR1 is MNHEY and CDR2 is SVGAGI. The ends were cut back, 6 bases at V and 3 bases at J, with 8 bases in the middle. The CDR3 runs to 13 residues. CDR3 sequence (DNA): TGTGCCAGCAGCAGGGGGGACACCGGGGAGCTGTTTTTT. Translating gives CASSRGDTGELFF.

The chain couples TRBV11-3 to TRBJ2-6, with no clear D. The CDR3 contains 18 residues. Trimming took off 4 bases at V and 5 bases at J, with 21 bases between the two ends. CDR1 SGHNT and CDR2 YENEEA come from the germline V gene. CDR3 region: CASSCRTISTSRANVLTF. The DNA for the CDR3 is TGTGCCAGCAGCTGTAGAACGATCTCGACAAGTCGGGCCAACGTCCTGACTTTC. The variable domain in full, completed from reference TRBV11-3 and TRBJ2-6, reads EAGVVQSPRYKIIEKKQPVAFWCNPISGHNTLYWYLQNLGQGPELLIRYENEEAVDDSQLPKDRFSAERLKGVDSTLKIQPAELGDSAVYLCASSCRTISTSRANVLTFGAGSRLTVL.

The chain recombines TRBV11-2 with TRBJ2-1; 9 positions agree with TRBD1. V was clipped by 7 bases and J by 3 bases; unmatched bases: 7. Germline CDR1 is SGHAT and CDR2 is FQNNGV. The CDR3 is 15 amino acids. Written as DNA, the CDR3 is TGTGCCAGCACCACCGGGACAGGGAACTACAATGAGCAGTTCTTC. This codes for CASTTGTGNYNEQFF. The whole variable domain, remainder taken from reference TRBV11-2 and TRBJ2-1, is EAGVAQSPRYKIIEKRQSVAFWCNPISGHATLYWYQQILGQGPKLLIQFQNNGVVDDSQLPKDRFSAERLKGVDSTLKIQPAKLEDSAVYLCASTTGTGNYNEQFFGPGTRLTVL.

This sequence joins TRBV7-9 and TRBJ1-2; 7 nucleotides line up with TRBD1. The V gene's germline CDR1 is SEHNR and CDR2 FQNEAQ (reference sequence). J lost 5 bases, V lost 5 bases, and 8 bases had no gene match. This CDR3 is built from 14 residues. The CDR3 nucleotides read TGTGCCAGCAGCCCCCTGACAGGGAGGTATGGCTACACCTTC. Its translation: CASSPLTGRYGYTF.

The V and J genes are TRBV7-9 and TRBJ2-7, with a weak D call TRBD2 (6 bases). The CDR3 is 13 residues long. The germline CDR1 and CDR2 sequences are SEHNR and FQNEAQ (reference sequence). V was pared by 5 bases and J by 2 bases, with 10 bases between. For the CDR3, the DNA is TGTGCCAGCAGCCGGGACTTCCCCTACGAGCAGTACTTC. Protein product: CASSRDFPYEQYF.

This clone occurred a few times. V gene TRBV5-6 combines with J gene TRBJ1-1, with D perhaps TRBD1 (6 bases). CDR3 length: 14 residues. The germline V gene encodes CDR1 SGHDT and CDR2 YYEEEE. Trimming left V 4 bases short and J 4 bases short, with 14 bases between. CDR3: CASSPQGSFTEAFF. CDR3 nucleotides: TGTGCCAGCAGCCCACAGGGAAGCTTCACTGAAGCTTTCTTT.

The chain links TRBV4-3 to TRBJ2-3; 8 nucleotides match TRBD2. CDR3 size: 16 residues. V was pared by 0 bases and J by 3 bases, with 5 bases of the junction left unmatched. The germline CDR1 and CDR2 sequences are LGHNA and YSLEER. Here the CDR3 reads CASSQESSSGTDTQYF. CDR3 nucleotide sequence: TGCGCCAGCAGCCAAGAGTCCTCTAGCGGGACAGATACGCAGTATTTT.

CDR3 sequence reads: CASSNRASYEQYF. The CDR3, as DNA: TGTGCCAGCAGTAACAGGGCCTCCTACGAGCAGTACTTC. The chain recombines TRBV28 with TRBJ2-7, with a tentative D call TRBD1 (6 bases). V lost 5 bases to trimming and J lost 0 bases, with 8 bases between them. The CDR3 runs 13 residues. Germline values: CDR1 MDHEN, CDR2 SYDVKM.

The genes are TRBV9 and TRBJ1-1; 9 positions agree with TRBD1. This CDR3 contains 16 residues. J gave up 1 base and V 2 bases, and 6 bases lay outside the gene matches. Looked up from germline, CDR1 is SGDLS and CDR2 is YYNGEE. CDR3 sequence: CASSVEGQGWNTEAFF. CDR3 bases: TGTGCCAGCAGCGTTGAAGGACAGGGGTGGAACACTGAAGCTTTCTTT.

This sequence joins TRBV4-3 and TRBJ2-3; D is undetermined. This CDR3 has 16 amino acids. Germline lookup yields CDR1 LGHNA and CDR2 YSLEER. The ends were cut back, 0 bases at V and 0 bases at J, with 10 bases in the middle. CDR3 loop: CASSQDLDSSTDTQYF. The CDR3 region has the DNA TGCGCCAGCAGCCAAGATTTAGATTCTAGCACAGATACGCAGTATTTT.

The chain joins TRBV27 to TRBJ2-3, with a tentative D call TRBD2 (6 bases). Germline CDR1 and CDR2: MNHEY and SMNVEV (reference sequence). V gave up 2 bases and J gave up 2 bases, with 14 bases separating them. There are 16 residues in the CDR3. The CDR3 here is CASSLDGGLHTDTQYF. DNA for the CDR3: TGTGCCAGCAGTTTAGACGGGGGTCTCCACACAGATACGCAGTATTTT.

The chain links TRBV6-1 to TRBJ2-7; 14 positions match TRBD2. V lost 6 bases and J lost 7; bases outside the gene matches: 2. This CDR3 contains 13 residues. Per germline, CDR1 MNHNS and CDR2 SASEGT. CDR3 sequence: CASRTSGRGEQYF. In nucleotides, the CDR3 is TGTGCCAGCAGGACTAGCGGGAGGGGTGAGCAGTACTTC.

The rearrangement links TRBV4-1 to TRBJ1-1; 7 bases map to TRBD1. The trim removed 4 bases at V and 3 bases at J, leaving 11 bases unmatched. This CDR3 is 16 amino acids long. Per germline, CDR1 MGHRA and CDR2 YSYEKL. The CDR3 DNA reads TGCGCCAGCAGCCTTCGACAGGGCAGTCGGGACACTGAAGCTTTCTTT. It encodes CASSLRQGSRDTEAFF.